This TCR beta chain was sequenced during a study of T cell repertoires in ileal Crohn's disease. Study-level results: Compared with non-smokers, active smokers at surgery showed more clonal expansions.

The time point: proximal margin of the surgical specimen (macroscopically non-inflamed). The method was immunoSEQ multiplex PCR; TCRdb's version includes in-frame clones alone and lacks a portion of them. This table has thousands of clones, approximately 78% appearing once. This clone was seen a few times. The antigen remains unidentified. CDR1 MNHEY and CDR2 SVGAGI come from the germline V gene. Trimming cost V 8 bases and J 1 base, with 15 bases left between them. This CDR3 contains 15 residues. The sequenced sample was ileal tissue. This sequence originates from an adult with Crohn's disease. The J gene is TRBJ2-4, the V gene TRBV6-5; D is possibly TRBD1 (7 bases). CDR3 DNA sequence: TGTGCCAGCCTCGACAGGGAGGAGGCCAAAAACATTCAGTACTTC. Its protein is CASLDREEAKNIQYF.